The count of the clone carrying this T cell receptor (beta chain) is one. No antigen is known for it. The V and J ends lost 5 bases and 7 bases, in that order; junction bases with no gene match: 12. The CDR3 is made up of 15 amino acids. Germline V lookup: CDR1 MDHEN, CDR2 SYDVKM. The sample is drawn from a study of T cell responses to AZD1222 COVID-19 vaccine. Assay used: immunoSEQ multiplex PCR; TCRdb lists only in-frame clones, some missing. The sample includes about 150,000 clones, 90% of them seen just once. Study-wide results and caveats: Reportedly, nearly half the spike-specific TCRs target unmutated variant regions. Donors were chiefly white British, with a greater number of females, and clonal diversity was perhaps underestimated.

This chain uses TRBV28 with TRBJ1-2, with 8 bases identical to TRBD1. The sample consisted of peripheral blood, taken on day 0 of AZD1222 vaccination. The origin of this receptor is an adult in good health. The DNA of the CDR3 is TGTGCCAGCAGTACAGCCGGGACAGGACGCCCTGGCTACACCTTC. Translated: CASSTAGTGRPGYTF.